This TCR beta chain was recovered during a study of blood T cell repertoires in COVID-19. Deletions cut 6 bases from V and 6 bases from J, with 15 bases between. Looked up from germline, CDR1 is SQVTM and CDR2 is ANQGSEA. The length of the CDR3 is 12 residues. Data came from immunoSEQ multiplex PCR; TCRdb stores just in-frame clones and leaves some out. Of 350,000 to 550,000 clones in the sample, approximately 92% were seen once. All recovered Cohort 3 donors got two negative PCRs, got clearance, or saw symptom resolution. The chain links TRBV29-1 to TRBJ2-7, with D tentatively TRBD1 (6 bases). This TCR was recovered from a man younger than 45 who had recovered from COVID-19. Material for sequencing was PBMCs or T cells enriched from blood (not recorded which). CDR3 sequence: CSVTGASGEQYF. The DNA of the CDR3 is TGCAGCGTGACAGGTGCATCGGGCGAGCAGTACTTC.